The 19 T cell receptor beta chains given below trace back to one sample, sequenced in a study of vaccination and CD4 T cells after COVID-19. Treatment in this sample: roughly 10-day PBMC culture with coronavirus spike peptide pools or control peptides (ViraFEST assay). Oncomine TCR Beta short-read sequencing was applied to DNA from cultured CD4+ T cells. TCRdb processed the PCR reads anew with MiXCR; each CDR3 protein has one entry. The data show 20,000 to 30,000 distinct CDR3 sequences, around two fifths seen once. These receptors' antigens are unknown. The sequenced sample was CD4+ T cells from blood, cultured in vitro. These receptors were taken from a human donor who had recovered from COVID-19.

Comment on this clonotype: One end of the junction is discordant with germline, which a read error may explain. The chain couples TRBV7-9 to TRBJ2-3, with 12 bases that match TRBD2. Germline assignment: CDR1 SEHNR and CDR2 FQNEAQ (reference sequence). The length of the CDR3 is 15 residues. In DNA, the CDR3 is TGTACCAGCAGCTTACTAGCGGGAGGTAGAGATACGCAGTATTTT. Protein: CTSSLLAGGRDTQYF. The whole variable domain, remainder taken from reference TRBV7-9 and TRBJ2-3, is DTGVSQNPRHKITKRGQNVTFRCDPISEHNRLYWYRQTLGQGPEFLTYFQNEAQLEKSRLLSDRFSAERPKGSFSTLEIQRTEQGDSAMYLCTSSLLAGGRDTQYFGPGTRLTVL.

Here the CDR3 reads CASSPRQYMNTEAFF. CDR3 nucleotides: TGTGCCAGCAGCCCAAGACAGTACATGAACACTGAAGCTTTCTTT. The chain uses TRBV11-2 and TRBJ1-1, with D possibly being TRBD1 (5 bases). The CDR3 consists of 15 residues. Per germline, CDR1 SGHAT and CDR2 FQNNGV. Trimming shortened V by 5 bases and J by 0 bases, and 13 bases separated the two germline ends.

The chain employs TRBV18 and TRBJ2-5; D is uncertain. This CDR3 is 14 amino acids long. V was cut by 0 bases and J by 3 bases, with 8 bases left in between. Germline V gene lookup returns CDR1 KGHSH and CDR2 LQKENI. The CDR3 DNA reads TGTGCCAGCTCACCACCGTCCTGGGAAGAGACCCAGTACTTC. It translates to CASSPPSWEETQYF.

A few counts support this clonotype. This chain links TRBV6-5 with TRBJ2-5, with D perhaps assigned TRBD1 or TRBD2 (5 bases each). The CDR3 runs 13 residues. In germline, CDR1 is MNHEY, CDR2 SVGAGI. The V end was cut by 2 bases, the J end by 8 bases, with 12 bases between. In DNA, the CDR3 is TGTGCCAGCAGTTACCGAACTCGGGACACCCAGTACTTC. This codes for CASSYRTRDTQYF.

CDR3 sequence reads: CASSQDGLAGGETQYF. The CDR3 region has the DNA TGTGCCAGCAGCCAAGATGGACTAGCGGGGGGAGAGACCCAGTACTTC. The rearrangement links TRBV4-2 to TRBJ2-5, with TRBD2 matching 14 bases. The CDR3 runs to 16 residues. Unmatched junction bases numbered 1, after V lost 0 bases and J lost 4 bases. CDR1 and CDR2 from the germline V gene are LGHNA and YNFKEQ.

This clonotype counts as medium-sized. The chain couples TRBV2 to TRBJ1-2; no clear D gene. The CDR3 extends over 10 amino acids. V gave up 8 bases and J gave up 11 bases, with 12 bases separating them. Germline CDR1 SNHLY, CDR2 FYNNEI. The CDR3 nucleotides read TGTGCCAGCGGCGGGTCGATGTACACCTTC. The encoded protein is CASGGSMYTF.

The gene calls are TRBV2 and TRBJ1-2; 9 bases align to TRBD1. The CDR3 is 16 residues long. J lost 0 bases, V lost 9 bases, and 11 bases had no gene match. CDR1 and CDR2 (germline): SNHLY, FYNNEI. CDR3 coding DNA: TGTGCCAGATCCCGGGACAGGGCACTATCTAACTATGGCTACACCTTC. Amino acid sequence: CARSRDRALSNYGYTF.

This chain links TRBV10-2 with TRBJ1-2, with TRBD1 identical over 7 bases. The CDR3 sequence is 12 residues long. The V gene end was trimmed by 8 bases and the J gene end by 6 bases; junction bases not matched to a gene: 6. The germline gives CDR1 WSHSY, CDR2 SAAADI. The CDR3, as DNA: TGCGCCAGCCGACAGGGTGATCATGGCTACACCTTC. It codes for CASRQGDHGYTF.

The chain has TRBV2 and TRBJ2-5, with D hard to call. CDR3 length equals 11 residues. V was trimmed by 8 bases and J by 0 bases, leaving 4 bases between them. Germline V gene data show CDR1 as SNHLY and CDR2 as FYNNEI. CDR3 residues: CASCYQETQYF. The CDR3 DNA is TGTGCCAGCTGCTACCAAGAGACCCAGTACTTC. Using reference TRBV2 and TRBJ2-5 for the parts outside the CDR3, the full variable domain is EPEVTQTPSHQVTQMGQEVILRCVPISNHLYFYWYRQILGQKVEFLVSFYNNEISEKSEIFDDQFSVERPDGSNFTLKIRSTKLEDSAMYFCASCYQETQYFGPGTRLLVL.

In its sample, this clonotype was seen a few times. The CDR3 is CASPGVAGGRQFF. The CDR3 DNA sequence: TGTGCCAGCCCTGGGGTAGCGGGAGGGCGACAGTTCTTC. The chain uses TRBV21-1 and TRBJ2-1; the D segment call TRBD2 is taken from the table without a DNA check. TRBV21-1 is shown as a pseudogene. This CDR3 is built from 13 residues.

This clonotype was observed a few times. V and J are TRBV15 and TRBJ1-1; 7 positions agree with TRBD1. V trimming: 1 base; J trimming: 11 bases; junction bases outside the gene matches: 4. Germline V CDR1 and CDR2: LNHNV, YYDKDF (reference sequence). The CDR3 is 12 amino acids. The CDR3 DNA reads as TGTGCCACCAGCAGAGGGGAGGGGGCTGCTTTCTTT. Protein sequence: CATSRGEGAAFF.

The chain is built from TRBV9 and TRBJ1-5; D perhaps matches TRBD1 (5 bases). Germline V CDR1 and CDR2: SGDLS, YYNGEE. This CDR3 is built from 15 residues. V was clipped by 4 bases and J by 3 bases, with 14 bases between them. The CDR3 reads CASSPGGGVNQPQHF. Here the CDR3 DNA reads TGTGCCAGCAGCCCCGGGGGAGGGGTCAATCAGCCCCAGCATTTT.

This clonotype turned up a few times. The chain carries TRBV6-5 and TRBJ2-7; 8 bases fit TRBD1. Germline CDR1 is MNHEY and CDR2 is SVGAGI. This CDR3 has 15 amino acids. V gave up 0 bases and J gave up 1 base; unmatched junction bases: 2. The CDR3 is CASSYSGTGSYEQYF. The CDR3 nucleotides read TGTGCCAGCAGTTACTCTGGGACAGGTTCCTACGAGCAGTACTTC.

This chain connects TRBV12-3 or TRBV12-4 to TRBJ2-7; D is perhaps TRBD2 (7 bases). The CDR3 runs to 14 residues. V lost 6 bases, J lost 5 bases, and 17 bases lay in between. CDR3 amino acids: CASSPLGGGHEQYF. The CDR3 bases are TGTGCCAGCAGCCCCCTTGGGGGGGGCCACGAGCAGTACTTC.

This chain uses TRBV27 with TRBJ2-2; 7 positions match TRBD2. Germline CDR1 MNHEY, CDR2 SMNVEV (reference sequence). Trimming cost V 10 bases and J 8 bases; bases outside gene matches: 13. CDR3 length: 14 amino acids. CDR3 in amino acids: CATRTSARGGELFF. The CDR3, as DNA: TGTGCCACCAGAACTAGCGCCCGCGGGGGGGAGCTGTTTTTT.

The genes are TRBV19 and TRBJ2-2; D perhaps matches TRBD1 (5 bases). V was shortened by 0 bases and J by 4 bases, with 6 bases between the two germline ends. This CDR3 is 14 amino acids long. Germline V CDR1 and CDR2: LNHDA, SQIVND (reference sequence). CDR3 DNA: TGTGCCAGTAGTATAGACAGGGCCACCGGGGAGCTGTTTTTT. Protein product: CASSIDRATGELFF. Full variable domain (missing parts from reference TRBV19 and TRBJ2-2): DGGITQSPKYLFRKEGQNVTLSCEQNLNHDAMYWYRQDPGQGLRLIYYSQIVNDFQKGDIAEGYSVSREKKESFPLTVTSAQKNPTAFYLCASSIDRATGELFFGEGSRLTVL.

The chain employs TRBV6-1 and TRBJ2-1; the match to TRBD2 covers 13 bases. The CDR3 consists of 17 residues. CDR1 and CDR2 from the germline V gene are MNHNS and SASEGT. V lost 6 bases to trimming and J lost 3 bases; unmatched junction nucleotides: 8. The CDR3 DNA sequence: TGTGCCAGCAGAGCCGGGACTAGCGGGATCAACTACAATGAGCAGTTCTTC. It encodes CASRAGTSGINYNEQFF.

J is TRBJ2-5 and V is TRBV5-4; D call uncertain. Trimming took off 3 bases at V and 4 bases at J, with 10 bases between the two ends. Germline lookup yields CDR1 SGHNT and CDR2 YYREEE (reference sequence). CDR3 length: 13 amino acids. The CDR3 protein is CASSSHLLETQYF. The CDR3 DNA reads TGTGCCAGCAGCTCCCACTTACTAGAGACCCAGTACTTC.

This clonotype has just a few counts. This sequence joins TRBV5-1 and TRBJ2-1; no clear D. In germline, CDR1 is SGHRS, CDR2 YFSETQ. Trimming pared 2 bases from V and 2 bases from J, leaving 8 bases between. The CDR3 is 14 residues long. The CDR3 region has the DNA TGCGCCAGCAGCTTTGCTGGAGCCTACAATGAGCAGTTCTTC. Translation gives CASSFAGAYNEQFF.